Presented here are 15 T cell receptor beta chains from one specimen sequenced in a study of cytomegalovirus exposure and HLA in healthy donors. TCRdb keeps only in-frame clones here, not all; method: immunoSEQ multiplex PCR. Of under 250,000 clones in the sample, about 90% were seen once. The sequenced material came from PBMCs. The source of these receptors is a man aged 18 to 29 in good health and CMV-seropositive.

The J gene is TRBJ1-5, the V gene TRBV30, with D hard to call. Trimming took 3 bases from V and 4 from J, leaving 10 bases between them. The CDR3 length is 13 residues. Germline lookup yields CDR1 GTSNPN and CDR2 SVGIG (reference sequence). This CDR3 is CAWRGGINQPQHF. The CDR3 DNA follows: TGTGCCTGGAGGGGAGGGATAAATCAGCCCCAGCATTTT.

The V and J genes are TRBV4-1 and TRBJ2-2; D gene unclear. Per germline, CDR1 MGHRA and CDR2 YSYEKL. The CDR3 spans 14 residues. The V and J ends lost 2 bases and 7 bases respectively, with 11 bases between them. CDR3 sequence (DNA): TGCGCCAGCAGCCAACGACAATCGGACGGGGAGCTGTTTTTT. Protein sequence: CASSQRQSDGELFF.

V usage is TRBV28 and J usage is TRBJ2-1, with a weak D call TRBD1 (5 bases). V was pared by 8 bases and J by 5 bases, with 16 bases between. The length of the CDR3 is 14 residues. CDR1 and CDR2 (germline): MDHEN, SYDVKM. Here the CDR3 DNA reads TGTGCCAGCGGCTGGGGCGTTTCCCACAATGAGCAGTTCTTC. It specifies CASGWGVSHNEQFF.

The V and J genes are TRBV30 and TRBJ1-1; D gene ambiguous. The CDR3 has 12 residues. Per germline, CDR1 GTSNPN and CDR2 SVGIG (reference sequence). Between the trimmed V and J ends, which lost 0 bases and 7 bases, there was a span of 9 bases. The CDR3 DNA follows: TGTGCCTGGAGTGTACAGTTCTATGAAGCTTTCTTT. Protein product: CAWSVQFYEAFF.

In its sample, this clone was seen once. The CDR3 here is CASSLADRLIGVTEAFF. CDR3 in DNA: TGTGCCAGCAGCTTAGCGGACAGGCTGATTGGGGTCACTGAAGCTTTCTTT. The J gene is TRBJ1-1, the V gene TRBV7-8; TRBD1 agrees at 7 bases. Trimming at V came to 0 bases and at J to 4 bases, leaving 11 bases not matched to a gene. Germline CDR1 reads SGHVS; CDR2 reads FQNEAQ. This CDR3 is 17 amino acids long.

The rearrangement links TRBV19 to TRBJ2-5; 10 nucleotides align to TRBD1. Germline V CDR1 and CDR2: LNHDA, SQIVND (reference sequence). The ends lost 3 bases at V and 5 bases at J; junction bases unmatched: 3. This CDR3 region has 14 residues. CDR3 in amino acids: CASSIGTGVETQYF. CDR3 DNA sequence: TGTGCCAGTAGTATCGGGACAGGGGTGGAGACCCAGTACTTC.

The genes are TRBV5-4 and TRBJ2-7; D tentatively fits TRBD1 or TRBD2 (5 bases each). Germline V gene lookup returns CDR1 SGHNT and CDR2 YYREEE (reference sequence). The CDR3 sequence is 13 residues long. Trimming removed 3 bases from V and 5 bases from J, with 12 bases in between. The CDR3 coding sequence is TGTGCCAGCAGCTACCGGGGCTCTAACGAGCAGTACTTC. This translates into CASSYRGSNEQYF.

The chain uses TRBV27 and TRBJ2-3; 10 bases align to TRBD2. This CDR3 contains 15 residues. V was clipped by 4 bases and J by 5 bases; unmatched bases: 6. The germline gives CDR1 MNHEY, CDR2 SMNVEV (reference sequence). CDR3 sequence (DNA): TGTGCCAGCAGTTCCGCCCTAGCGGGAGTAGATACGCAGTATTTT. Protein product: CASSSALAGVDTQYF.

The rearrangement uses TRBV7-6 and TRBJ2-5; the D gene is possibly TRBD2 (5 bases). Looked up from germline, CDR1 is SGHVS and CDR2 is FNYEAQ. The CDR3 extends over 15 amino acids. Trimming removed 2 bases at V and 0 bases at J, with 10 bases between. This chain's CDR3 is CASSLQEEYQETQYF. Written as DNA, the CDR3 is TGTGCCAGCAGCTTACAGGAGGAGTACCAAGAGACCCAGTACTTC.

J is TRBJ1-2 and V is TRBV4-2; 7 positions match TRBD1. From germline, CDR1 is LGHNA and CDR2 YNFKEQ. V dropped 0 bases and J dropped 2; count of bases not matched to a gene: 9. The CDR3 has 17 amino acids. CDR3 residues: CASSQDRGEVRNYGYTF. The CDR3 DNA is TGTGCCAGCAGCCAAGACAGGGGGGAGGTACGGAACTATGGCTACACCTTC.

This chain joins TRBV7-8 and TRBJ2-7, with unresolved D. The V gene's germline CDR1 is SGHVS and CDR2 FQNEAQ. The germline V and J ends were trimmed by 5 bases and 6 bases, with 11 bases remaining between them. This CDR3 is built from 12 residues. For the CDR3, the DNA is TGTGCCAGCAGCGAGGAACTTCTCGAGCAGTACTTC. Protein: CASSEELLEQYF.

The gene calls are TRBV15 and TRBJ1-3; 7 bases align to TRBD1. The CDR3 totals 15 residues. Germline CDR1 is LNHNV and CDR2 is YYDKDF (reference sequence). J lost 7 bases, V lost 0 bases, and 6 bases had no gene match. CDR3 protein: CATSREGGFGNTIYF. CDR3 nucleotide sequence: TGTGCCACCAGCAGAGAAGGGGGCTTCGGTAACACCATATATTTT.

This chain connects TRBV13 to TRBJ2-7; D tentatively fits TRBD1 or TRBD2 (5 bases each). CDR1 is PRHDT, CDR2 FYEKMQ, per germline (reference sequence). The length of the CDR3 is 15 residues. The ends were cut back, 0 bases at V and 0 bases at J, with 9 bases in the middle. The CDR3 reads CASSLGGRSSYEQYF. The CDR3 DNA is TGTGCCAGCAGCTTAGGGGGACGGAGCTCCTACGAGCAGTACTTC.

The chain couples TRBV11-2 to TRBJ2-1; 9 nucleotides match TRBD2. Germline CDR1 and CDR2: SGHAT and FQNNGV. The V segment lost 3 bases and the J segment 8 bases; nucleotides outside the gene matches: 2. This CDR3 has 13 residues. The CDR3 coding sequence is TGTGCCAGCAGCTTTAGCGGGAGTTATGAGCAGTTCTTC. Translated, it gives CASSFSGSYEQFF. The entire variable domain, with the rest obtained from reference TRBV11-2 and TRBJ2-1, is as follows: EAGVAQSPRYKIIEKRQSVAFWCNPISGHATLYWYQQILGQGPKLLIQFQNNGVVDDSQLPKDRFSAERLKGVDSTLKIQPAKLEDSAVYLCASSFSGSYEQFFGPGTRLTVL.

The rearrangement joins TRBV1 to TRBJ2-7; TRBD2 is the table's D call and was not checked against the DNA. TRBV1 is classified as a pseudogene. There are 14 residues in the CDR3. In nucleotides, the CDR3 is TGCACCAGCAGCCCAGTCGGGGGGGACAACGAGCAGTACTTC. Amino acid sequence: CTSSPVGGDNEQYF.